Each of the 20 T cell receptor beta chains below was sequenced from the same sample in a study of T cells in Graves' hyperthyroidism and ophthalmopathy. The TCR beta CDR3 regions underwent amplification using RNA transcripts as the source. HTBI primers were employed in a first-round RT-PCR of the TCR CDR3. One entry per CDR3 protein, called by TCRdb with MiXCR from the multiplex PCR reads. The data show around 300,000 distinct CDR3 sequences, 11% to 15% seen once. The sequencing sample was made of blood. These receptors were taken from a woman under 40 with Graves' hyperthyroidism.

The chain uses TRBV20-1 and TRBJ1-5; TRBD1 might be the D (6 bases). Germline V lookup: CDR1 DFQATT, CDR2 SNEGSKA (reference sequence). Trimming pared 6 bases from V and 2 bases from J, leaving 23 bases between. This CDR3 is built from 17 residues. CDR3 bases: TGCAGTGCCACGGGATCGGGGGGCCTCGCTGGCAATCAGCCCCAGCATTTT. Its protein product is CSATGSGGLAGNQPQHF.

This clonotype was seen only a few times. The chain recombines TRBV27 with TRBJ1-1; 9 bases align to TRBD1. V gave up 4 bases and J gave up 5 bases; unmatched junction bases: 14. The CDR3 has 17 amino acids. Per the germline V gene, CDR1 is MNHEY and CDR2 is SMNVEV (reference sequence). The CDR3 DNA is TGTGCCAGCAGTTCAAACAGGGGGCGAATCAGTCATACTGAAGCTTTCTTT. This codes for CASSSNRGRISHTEAFF.

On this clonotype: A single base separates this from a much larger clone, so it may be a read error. CDR3 sequence: CASSLDQGDYSYTF. The CDR3 nucleotides read TGCGCCAGCAGCTTGGATCAGGGAGACTATAGCTACACCTTC. The V gene is TRBV5-1, the J gene TRBJ1-2; D possibly corresponds to TRBD1 (5 bases). This CDR3 is built from 14 residues. Per germline, CDR1 SGHRS and CDR2 YFSETQ.

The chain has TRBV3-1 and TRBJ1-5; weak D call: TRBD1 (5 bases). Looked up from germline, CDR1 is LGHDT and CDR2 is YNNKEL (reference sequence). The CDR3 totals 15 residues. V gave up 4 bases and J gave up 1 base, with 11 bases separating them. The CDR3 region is CASSPVWGSNQPQHF. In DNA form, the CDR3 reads TGTGCCAGCAGCCCCGTTTGGGGCAGCAATCAGCCCCAGCATTTT.

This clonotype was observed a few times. For the CDR3, the DNA is TGTGCCAGCAGTTTAGCCGGGACAGGGGCCTCACCCCTCCACTTT. This sequence encodes CASSLAGTGASPLHF. V usage is TRBV28 and J usage is TRBJ1-6; the match to TRBD1 covers 10 bases. The germline CDR1 and CDR2 sequences are MDHEN and SYDVKM. V lost 2 bases, J lost 10 bases, and 5 bases stayed unmatched. This CDR3 is built from 15 residues.

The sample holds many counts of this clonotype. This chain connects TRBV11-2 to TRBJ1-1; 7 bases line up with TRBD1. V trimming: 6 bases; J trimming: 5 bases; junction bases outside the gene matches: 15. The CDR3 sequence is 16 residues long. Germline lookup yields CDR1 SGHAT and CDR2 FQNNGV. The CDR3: CASRPTIWDRGTEAFF. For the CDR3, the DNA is TGTGCCAGCAGACCGACAATCTGGGACAGAGGAACTGAAGCTTTCTTT.

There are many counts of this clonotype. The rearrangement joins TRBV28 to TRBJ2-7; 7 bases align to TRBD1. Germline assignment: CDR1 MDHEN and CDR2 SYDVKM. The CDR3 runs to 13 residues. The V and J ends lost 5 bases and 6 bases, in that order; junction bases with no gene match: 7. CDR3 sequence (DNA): TGTGCCAGCAGTGGACAGGTAGTTTTCGAGCAGTACTTC. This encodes CASSGQVVFEQYF.

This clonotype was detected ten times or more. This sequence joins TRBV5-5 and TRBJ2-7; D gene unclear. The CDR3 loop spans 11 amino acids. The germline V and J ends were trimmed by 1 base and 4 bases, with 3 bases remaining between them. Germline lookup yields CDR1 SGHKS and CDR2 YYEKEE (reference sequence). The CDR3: CASSLRYEQYF. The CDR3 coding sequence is TGTGCCAGCAGCTTGAGGTACGAGCAGTACTTC.

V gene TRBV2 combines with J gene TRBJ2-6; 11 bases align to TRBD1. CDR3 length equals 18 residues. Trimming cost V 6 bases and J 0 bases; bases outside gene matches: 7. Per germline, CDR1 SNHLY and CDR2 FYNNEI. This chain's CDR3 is CASRDGGTGGSGANVLTF. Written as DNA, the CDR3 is TGTGCCAGCAGAGATGGCGGGACAGGGGGCTCTGGGGCCAACGTCCTGACTTTC.

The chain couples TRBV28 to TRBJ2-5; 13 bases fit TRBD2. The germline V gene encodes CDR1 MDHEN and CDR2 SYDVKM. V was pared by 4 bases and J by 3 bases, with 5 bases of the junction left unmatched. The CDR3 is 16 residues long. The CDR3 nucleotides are TGTGCCAGCAGTTCCCTAACTAGCGGGAGGGAAGAGACCCAGTACTTC. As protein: CASSSLTSGREETQYF.

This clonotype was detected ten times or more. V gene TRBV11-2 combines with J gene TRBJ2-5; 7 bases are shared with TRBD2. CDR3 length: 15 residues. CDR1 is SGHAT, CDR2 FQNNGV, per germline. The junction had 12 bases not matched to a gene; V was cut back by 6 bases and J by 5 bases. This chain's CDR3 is CASRAGRDLGETQYF. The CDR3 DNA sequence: TGTGCCAGCAGGGCTGGGAGGGACCTTGGGGAGACCCAGTACTTC.

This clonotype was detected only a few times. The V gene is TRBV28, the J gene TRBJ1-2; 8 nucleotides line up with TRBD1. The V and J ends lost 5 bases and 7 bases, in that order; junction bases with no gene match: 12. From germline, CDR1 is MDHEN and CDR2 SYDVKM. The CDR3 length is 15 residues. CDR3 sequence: CASSPWGGTGGGYTF. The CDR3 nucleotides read TGTGCCAGCAGTCCATGGGGGGGGACAGGAGGTGGCTACACCTTC.

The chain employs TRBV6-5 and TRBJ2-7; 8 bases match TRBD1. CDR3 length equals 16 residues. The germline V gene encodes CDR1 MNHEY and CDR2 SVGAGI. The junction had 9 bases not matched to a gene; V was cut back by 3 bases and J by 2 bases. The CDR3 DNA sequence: TGTGCCAGCAGTTATGGGGACAGGACCAGTACCTACGAGCAGTACTTC. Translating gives CASSYGDRTSTYEQYF.

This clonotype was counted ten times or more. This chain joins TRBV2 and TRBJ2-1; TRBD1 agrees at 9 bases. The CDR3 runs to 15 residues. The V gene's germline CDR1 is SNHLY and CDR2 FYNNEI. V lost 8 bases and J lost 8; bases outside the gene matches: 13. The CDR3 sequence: CASGPPGQGVDEQFF. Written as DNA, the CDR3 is TGTGCCAGCGGCCCCCCGGGACAGGGCGTCGATGAGCAGTTCTTC. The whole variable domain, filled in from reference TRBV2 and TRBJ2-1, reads EPEVTQTPSHQVTQMGQEVILRCVPISNHLYFYWYRQILGQKVEFLVSFYNNEISEKSEIFDDQFSVERPDGSNFTLKIRSTKLEDSAMYFCASGPPGQGVDEQFFGPGTRLTVL.

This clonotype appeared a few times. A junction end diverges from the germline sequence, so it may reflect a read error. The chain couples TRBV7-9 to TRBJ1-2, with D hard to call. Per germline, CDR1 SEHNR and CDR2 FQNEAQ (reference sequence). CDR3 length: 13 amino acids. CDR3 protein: CASSRDANYGYTF. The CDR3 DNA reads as TGTGCCAGCAGCCGAGACGCTAATTATGGCTACACCTTC.

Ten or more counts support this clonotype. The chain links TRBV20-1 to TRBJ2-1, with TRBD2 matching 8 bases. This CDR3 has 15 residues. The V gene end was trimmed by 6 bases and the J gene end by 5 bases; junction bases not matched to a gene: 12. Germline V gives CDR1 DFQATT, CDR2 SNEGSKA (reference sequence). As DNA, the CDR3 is TGCAGTGCCAGTTTCAGCGGGAGAGTCAACAATGAGCAGTTCTTC. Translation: CSASFSGRVNNEQFF.

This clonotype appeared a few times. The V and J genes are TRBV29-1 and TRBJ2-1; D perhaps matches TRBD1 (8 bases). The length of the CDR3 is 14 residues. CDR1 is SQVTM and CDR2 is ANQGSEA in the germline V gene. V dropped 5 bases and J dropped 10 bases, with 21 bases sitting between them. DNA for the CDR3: TGCAGCGTTTTCGACAGGGGTGGGGGGGGGGAGCAGTTCTTC. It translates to CSVFDRGGGGEQFF.

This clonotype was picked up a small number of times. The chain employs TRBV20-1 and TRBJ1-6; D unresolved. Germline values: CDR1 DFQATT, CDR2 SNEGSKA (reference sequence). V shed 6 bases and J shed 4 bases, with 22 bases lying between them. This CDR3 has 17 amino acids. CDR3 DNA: TGCAGTGCGAGTGCGTCGAACCAGCGTCTGTATAATTCACCCCTCCACTTT. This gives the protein CSASASNQRLYNSPLHF.

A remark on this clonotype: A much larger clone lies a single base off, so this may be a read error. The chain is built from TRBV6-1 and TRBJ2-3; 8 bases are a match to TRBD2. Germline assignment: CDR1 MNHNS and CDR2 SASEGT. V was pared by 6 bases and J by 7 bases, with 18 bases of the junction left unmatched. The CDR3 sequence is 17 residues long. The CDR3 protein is CASRSPGLATPAHTQYF. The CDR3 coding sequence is TGTGCCAGCAGGTCTCCAGGACTAGCTACGCCAGCACATACGCAGTATTTT.

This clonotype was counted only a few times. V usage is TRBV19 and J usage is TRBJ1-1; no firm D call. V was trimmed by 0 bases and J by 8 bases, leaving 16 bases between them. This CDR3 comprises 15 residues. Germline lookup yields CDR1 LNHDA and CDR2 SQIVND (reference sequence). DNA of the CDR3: TGTGCCAGTAGTATAGATCGCCTTGCGGTCTCCGAAGCTTTCTTT. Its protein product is CASSIDRLAVSEAFF.